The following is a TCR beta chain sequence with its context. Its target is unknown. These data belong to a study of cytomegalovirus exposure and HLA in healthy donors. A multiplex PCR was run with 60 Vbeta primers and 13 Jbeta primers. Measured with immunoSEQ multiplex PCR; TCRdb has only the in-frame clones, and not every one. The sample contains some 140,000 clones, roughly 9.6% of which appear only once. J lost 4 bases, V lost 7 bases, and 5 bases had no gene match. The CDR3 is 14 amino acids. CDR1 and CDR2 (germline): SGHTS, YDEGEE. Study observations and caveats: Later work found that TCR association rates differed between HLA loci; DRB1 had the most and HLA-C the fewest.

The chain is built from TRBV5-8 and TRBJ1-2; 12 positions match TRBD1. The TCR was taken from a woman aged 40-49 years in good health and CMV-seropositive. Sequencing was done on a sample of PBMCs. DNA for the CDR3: TGTGCCAGCGTCCGGGACAGGGGGCTCTATGGCTACACCTTC. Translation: CASVRDRGLYGYTF.